Listed below are T cell receptor beta chains from one sample, sequenced in a study of CD8+ T cells in alopecia areata. Sequencing was performed with immunoSEQ multiplex PCR; in TCRdb, only in-frame clones are kept and a portion is missing. The sample includes tens of thousands of clones, roughly 50% of them seen just once. Sequenced: NKG2D-high CD8+ T cells sorted from blood. Receptors were obtained from a human donor with alopecia areata. Each CDR3 is given with its conserved first and last residue. The D gene is left open where the match is weak. Clone sizes are given selectively: once, few, many, or a class where the clone is expanded.

v_gene	abundance	j_gene	d_gene	CDR3aa	CDR3nt
TRBV29-1	.	TRBJ1-1	TRBD1	CSVLETGVRVSTEAFF	TGCAGCGTCTTGGAGACAGGGGTGAGGGTAAGCACTGAAGCTTTCTTT
TRBV7-9	few	TRBJ2-6	.	CASSFRDSAGANVLTF	TGTGCCAGCAGCTTCCGGGACTCGGCCGGGGCCAACGTCCTGACTTTC
TRBV4-1	.	TRBJ1-2	.	CASSQVYGDYGYTF	TGCGCCAGCAGCCAAGTTTACGGCGACTATGGCTACACCTTC
TRBV13	.	TRBJ2-1	.	CASSQAHSSYNEQFF	TGTGCCAGCAGCCAGGCCCACAGCTCCTACAATGAGCAGTTCTTC
TRBV7-8	.	TRBJ1-5	.	CASSVDRMSNQPQHF	TGTGCCAGCAGCGTAGACAGGATGAGCAATCAGCCCCAGCATTTT
TRBV4-1	.	TRBJ1-5	.	CASSQDGGNQPQHF	TGCGCCAGCAGCCAAGATGGGGGAAATCAGCCCCAGCATTTT
TRBV27	few	TRBJ2-2	.	CASSLREVPGELFF	TGTGCCAGCAGTTTAAGGGAGGTCCCCGGGGAGCTGTTTTTT
TRBV19	.	TRBJ2-3	.	CASSPAERPDTQYF	TGTGCCAGTAGCCCAGCGGAGAGGCCAGATACGCAGTATTTT
TRBV10-2	.	TRBJ2-1	.	CASSAGSVEQFF	TGCGCCAGCAGTGCGGGTAGCGTTGAGCAGTTCTTC
TRBV29-1	.	TRBJ2-1	TRBD2	CSVAPLAGDNEQFF	TGCAGCGTTGCCCCACTAGCGGGAGACAATGAGCAGTTCTTC
TRBV2	.	TRBJ1-2	.	CASSQEGLNYGYTF	TGTGCCAGCTCGCAGGAGGGCTTGAACTATGGCTACACCTTC
TRBV29-1	few	TRBJ2-7	.	CSVGLAADEQYF	TGCAGCGTTGGTCTAGCCGCCGACGAGCAGTACTTC
TRBV5-1	.	TRBJ2-7	.	CASSKDAGFEQYF	TGCGCCAGCAGCAAGGACGCGGGGTTCGAGCAGTACTTC
TRBV4-3	.	TRBJ2-1	.	CASSPWYSGTEFF	TGCGCCAGCAGCCCATGGTACTCCGGGACCGAGTTCTTC
TRBV29-1	few	TRBJ1-2	.	CSVGSDYGYTF	TGCAGCGTTGGCAGTGACTATGGCTACACCTTC
TRBV7-8	once	TRBJ2-3	TRBD2	CASSLVWSGGADPTTDTQYF	TGTGCCAGCAGCTTAGTCTGGAGCGGGGGGGCCGACCCCACCACAGATACGCAGTATTTT
TRBV23-1	few	TRBJ1-2	.	CASSQSLGDRGYTF	TGCGCCAGCAGTCAATCTCTTGGAGACCGAGGCTACACCTTC
TRBV9	few	TRBJ1-6	.	CASSVVTANSPLHF	TGTGCCAGCAGCGTAGTGACAGCGAATTCACCCCTCCACTTT
TRBV6-6	few	TRBJ2-3	TRBD2	CASSSFLGGDTDTQYF	TGTGCCAGCAGTTCCTTCCTCGGGGGGGACACAGATACGCAGTATTTT
TRBV29-1	.	TRBJ2-1	TRBD1	CSVNGQGGVNEQFF	TGCAGCGTCAACGGACAGGGGGGAGTCAATGAGCAGTTCTTC
TRBV28	few	TRBJ2-3	.	CASSATLDTQYF	TGTGCCAGCAGTGCGACTTTAGATACGCAGTATTTT
TRBV29-1	.	TRBJ2-7	TRBD1	CSVEWTGHYEQYF	TGCAGCGTTGAGTGGACAGGCCATTACGAGCAGTACTTC
TRBV29-1	few	TRBJ2-1	TRBD2	CSVGGLAGGPYNEQFF	TGCAGCGTTGGGGGACTAGCGGGAGGCCCCTACAATGAGCAGTTCTTC
TRBV5-1	.	TRBJ1-1	TRBD1	CASSLRGQEDTEAFF	TGCGCCAGCAGCCTCAGGGGGCAGGAGGACACTGAAGCTTTCTTT
TRBV29-1	.	TRBJ2-2	TRBD2	CSVVGLAGGFPPTGELFF	TGCAGCGTTGTGGGTTTAGCGGGAGGTTTCCCCCCCACCGGGGAGCTGTTTTTT
TRBV29-1	few	TRBJ2-7	TRBD1	CSADGTGPAYEQYF	TGCAGCGCCGATGGGACAGGGCCCGCCTACGAGCAGTACTTC
TRBV4-1	.	TRBJ2-1	.	CASSEGNEQFF	TGCGCCAGCTCAGAAGGCAATGAGCAGTTCTTC
TRBV29-1	.	TRBJ2-7	TRBD1	CSVEGQIRGQYF	TGCAGCGTTGAGGGACAGATCCGAGGGCAGTACTTC
TRBV7-2	.	TRBJ2-7	TRBD1	CASSFDRAYEQYF	TGTGCCAGCAGCTTTGACAGGGCCTACGAGCAGTACTTC
TRBV27	.	TRBJ1-1	.	CASQRDTENEAFF	TGTGCCAGTCAGAGGGACACGGAGAACGAAGCTTTCTTT
TRBV29-1	few	TRBJ2-7	.	CSVGPGEGYEQYF	TGCAGCGTTGGTCCGGGAGAGGGCTACGAGCAGTACTTC
TRBV7-9	.	TRBJ2-5	.	CASSLFERTETQYF	TGTGCCAGCAGCTTATTCGAGCGGACGGAGACCCAGTACTTC